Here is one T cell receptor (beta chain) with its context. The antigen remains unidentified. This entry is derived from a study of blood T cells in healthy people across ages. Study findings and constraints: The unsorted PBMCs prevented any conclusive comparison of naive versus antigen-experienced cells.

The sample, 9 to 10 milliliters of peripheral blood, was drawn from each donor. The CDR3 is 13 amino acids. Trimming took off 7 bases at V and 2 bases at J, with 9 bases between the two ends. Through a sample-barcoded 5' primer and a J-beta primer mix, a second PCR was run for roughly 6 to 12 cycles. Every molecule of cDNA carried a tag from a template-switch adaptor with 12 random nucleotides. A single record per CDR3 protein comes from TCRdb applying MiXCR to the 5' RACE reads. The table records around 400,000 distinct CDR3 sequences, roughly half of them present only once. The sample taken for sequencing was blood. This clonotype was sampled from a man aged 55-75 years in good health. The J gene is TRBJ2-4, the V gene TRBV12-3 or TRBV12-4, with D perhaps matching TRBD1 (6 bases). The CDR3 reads CASTRDTKNIQYF. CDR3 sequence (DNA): TGTGCCAGCACCAGGGACACCAAAAACATTCAGTACTTC.